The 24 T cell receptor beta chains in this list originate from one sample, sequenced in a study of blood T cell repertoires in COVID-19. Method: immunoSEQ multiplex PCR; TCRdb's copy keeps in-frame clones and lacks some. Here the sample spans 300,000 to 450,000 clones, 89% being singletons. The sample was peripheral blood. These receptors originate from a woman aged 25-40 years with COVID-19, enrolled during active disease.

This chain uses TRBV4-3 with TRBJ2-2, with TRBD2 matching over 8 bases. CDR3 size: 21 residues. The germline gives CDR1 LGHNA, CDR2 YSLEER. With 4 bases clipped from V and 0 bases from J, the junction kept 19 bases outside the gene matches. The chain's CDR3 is CASSRWKLAGDHLANTGELFF. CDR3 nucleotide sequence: TGCGCCAGCAGCCGGTGGAAGCTAGCGGGTGATCACCTCGCGAACACCGGGGAGCTGTTTTTT.

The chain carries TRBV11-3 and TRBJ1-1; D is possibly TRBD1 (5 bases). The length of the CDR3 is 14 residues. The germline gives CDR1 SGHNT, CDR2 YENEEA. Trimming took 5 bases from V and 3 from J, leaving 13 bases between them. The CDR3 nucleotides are TGTGCCAGCAGCACCCCGGGGGGGTACACTGAAGCTTTCTTT. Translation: CASSTPGGYTEAFF.

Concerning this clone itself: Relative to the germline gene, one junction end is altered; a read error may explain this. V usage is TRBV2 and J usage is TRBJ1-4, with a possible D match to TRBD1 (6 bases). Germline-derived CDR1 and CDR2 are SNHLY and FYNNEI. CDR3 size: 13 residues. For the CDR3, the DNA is TGTGCCAGCAGTGAAGCAGGTTTCGGGGGGCCCCCTTTT. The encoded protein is CASSEAGFGGPPF.

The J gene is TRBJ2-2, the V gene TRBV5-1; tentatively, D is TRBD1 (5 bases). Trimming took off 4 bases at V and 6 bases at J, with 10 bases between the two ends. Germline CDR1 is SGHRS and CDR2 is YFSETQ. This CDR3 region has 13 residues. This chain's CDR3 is CASSGQGPGELFF. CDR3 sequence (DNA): TGCGCCAGCAGCGGTCAGGGTCCCGGGGAGCTGTTTTTT.

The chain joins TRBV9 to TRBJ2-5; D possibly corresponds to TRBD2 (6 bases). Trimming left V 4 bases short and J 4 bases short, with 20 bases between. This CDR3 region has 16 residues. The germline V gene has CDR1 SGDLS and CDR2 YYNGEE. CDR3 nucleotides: TGTGCCAGCAGCATCTCCCCCTTCGGGGGTTCAGAGACCCAGTACTTC. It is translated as CASSISPFGGSETQYF. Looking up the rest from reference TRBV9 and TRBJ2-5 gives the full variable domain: DSGVTQTPKHLITATGQRVTLRCSPRSGDLSVYWYQQSLDQGLQFLIQYYNGEERAKGNILERFSAQQFPDLHSELNLSSLELGDSALYFCASSISPFGGSETQYFGPGTRLLVL.

For the CDR3, the DNA is TGTGCCAGCAGCACCCTCATCTTTACAGGGAACACTGAAGCTTTCTTT. Residues: CASSTLIFTGNTEAFF. The chain couples TRBV7-9 to TRBJ1-1; TRBD1 is a possible D gene (5 bases). The V end lost 5 bases, the J end lost 1 base, and 17 bases lay between the germline ends. This CDR3 comprises 16 residues. Per the germline V gene, CDR1 is SEHNR and CDR2 is FQNEAQ (reference sequence). Based on the CDR3 plus reference TRBV7-9 and TRBJ1-1, the full variable domain is DTGVSQNPRHKITKRGQNVTFRCDPISEHNRLYWYRQTLGQGPEFLTYFQNEAQLEKSRLLSDRFSAERPKGSFSTLEIQRTEQGDSAMYLCASSTLIFTGNTEAFFGQGTRLTVV.

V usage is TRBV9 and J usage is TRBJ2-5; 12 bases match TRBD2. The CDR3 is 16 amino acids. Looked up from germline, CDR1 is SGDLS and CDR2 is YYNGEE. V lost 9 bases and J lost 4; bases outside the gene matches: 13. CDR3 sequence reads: CANKRRLAGEGETQYF. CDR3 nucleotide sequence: TGTGCCAACAAGCGAAGACTAGCGGGAGAAGGAGAGACCCAGTACTTC.

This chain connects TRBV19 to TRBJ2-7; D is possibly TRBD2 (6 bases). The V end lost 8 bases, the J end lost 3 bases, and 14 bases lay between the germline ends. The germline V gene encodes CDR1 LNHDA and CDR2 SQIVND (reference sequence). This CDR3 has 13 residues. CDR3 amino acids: CASFHWRDYEQYV. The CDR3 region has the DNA TGTGCCAGTTTTCATTGGCGGGACTACGAGCAGTACGTC.

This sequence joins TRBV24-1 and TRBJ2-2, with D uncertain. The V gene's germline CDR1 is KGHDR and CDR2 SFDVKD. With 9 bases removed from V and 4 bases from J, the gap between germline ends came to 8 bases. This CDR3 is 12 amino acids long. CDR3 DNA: TGTGCCACCCGCACACGCACCGGGGAGCTGTTTTTT. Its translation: CATRTRTGELFF.

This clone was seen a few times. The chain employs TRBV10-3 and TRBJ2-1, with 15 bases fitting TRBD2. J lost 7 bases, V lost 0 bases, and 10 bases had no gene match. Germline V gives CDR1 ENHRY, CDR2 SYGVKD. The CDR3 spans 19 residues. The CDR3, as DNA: TGTGCCATCAGTGAGTCTAGGACTAGCGGGAGGGCCTTAAAAAATGAGCAGTTCTTC. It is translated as CAISESRTSGRALKNEQFF.

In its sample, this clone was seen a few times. CDR3 DNA: TGTGCCAGCAGTCTAATTCCCGATGGTGCGTCCAATGAGCAGTTCTTC. It encodes CASSLIPDGASNEQFF. The rearrangement links TRBV27 to TRBJ2-1; no definite D call. Germline-derived CDR1 and CDR2 are MNHEY and SMNVEV (reference sequence). The CDR3 is 16 amino acids. Trimming removed 5 bases from V and 6 bases from J, with 20 bases in between.

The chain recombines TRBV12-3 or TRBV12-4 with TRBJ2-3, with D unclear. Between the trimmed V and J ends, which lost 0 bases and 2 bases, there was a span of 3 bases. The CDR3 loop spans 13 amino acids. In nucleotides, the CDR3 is TGTGCCAGCAGTTTAGCCTTCACAGATACGCAGTATTTT. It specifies CASSLAFTDTQYF.

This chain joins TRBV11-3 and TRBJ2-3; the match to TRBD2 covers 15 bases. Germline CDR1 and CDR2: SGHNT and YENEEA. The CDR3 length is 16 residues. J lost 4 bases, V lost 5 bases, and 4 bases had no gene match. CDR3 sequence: CASSPGTSGRSDTQYF. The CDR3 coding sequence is TGTGCCAGCAGCCCCGGGACTAGCGGGAGGTCAGATACGCAGTATTTT.

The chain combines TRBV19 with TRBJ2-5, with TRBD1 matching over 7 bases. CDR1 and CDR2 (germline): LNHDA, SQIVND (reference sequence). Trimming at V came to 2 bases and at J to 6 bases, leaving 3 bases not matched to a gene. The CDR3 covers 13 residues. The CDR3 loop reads CASSIRTGQTQYF. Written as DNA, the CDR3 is TGTGCCAGTAGTATACGGACAGGCCAGACCCAGTACTTC.

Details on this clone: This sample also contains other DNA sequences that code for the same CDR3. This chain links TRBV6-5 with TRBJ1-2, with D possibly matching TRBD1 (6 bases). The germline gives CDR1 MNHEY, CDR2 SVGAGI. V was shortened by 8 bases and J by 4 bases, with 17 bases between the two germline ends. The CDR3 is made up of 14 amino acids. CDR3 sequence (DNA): TGTGCCAGCTCACCTAGGGGGGGGCTCTATGGCTACACCTTC. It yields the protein CASSPRGGLYGYTF.

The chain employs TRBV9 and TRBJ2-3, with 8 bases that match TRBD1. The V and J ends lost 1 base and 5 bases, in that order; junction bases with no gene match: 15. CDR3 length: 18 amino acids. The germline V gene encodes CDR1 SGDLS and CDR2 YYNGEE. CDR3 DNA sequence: TGTGCCAGCAGCGTAATGGACAGGGCCGTCTCGTTAGGAGATACGCAGTATTTT. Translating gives CASSVMDRAVSLGDTQYF.

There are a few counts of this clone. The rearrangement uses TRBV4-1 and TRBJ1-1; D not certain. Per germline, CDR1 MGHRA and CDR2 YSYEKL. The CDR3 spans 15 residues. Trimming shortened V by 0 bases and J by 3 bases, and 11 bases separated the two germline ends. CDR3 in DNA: TGCGCCAGCAGCCAAGAAGGGAGGTGGTACACTGAAGCTTTCTTT. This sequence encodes CASSQEGRWYTEAFF.

The CDR3 region has the DNA TGTGCCAGCAGCTTGAGGACAGGGGGCAACACTGAAGCTTTCTTT. This translates into CASSLRTGGNTEAFF. The chain combines TRBV11-2 with TRBJ1-1; 11 nucleotides agree with TRBD1. This CDR3 contains 15 residues. The V gene end was trimmed by 3 bases and the J gene end by 2 bases; junction bases not matched to a gene: 2. Germline assignment: CDR1 SGHAT and CDR2 FQNNGV.

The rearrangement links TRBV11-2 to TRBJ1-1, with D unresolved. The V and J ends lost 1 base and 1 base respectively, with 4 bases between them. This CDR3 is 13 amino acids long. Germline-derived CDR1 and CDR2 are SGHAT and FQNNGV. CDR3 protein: CASSLVGNTEAFF. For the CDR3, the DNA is TGTGCCAGCAGCTTAGTCGGGAACACTGAAGCTTTCTTT.

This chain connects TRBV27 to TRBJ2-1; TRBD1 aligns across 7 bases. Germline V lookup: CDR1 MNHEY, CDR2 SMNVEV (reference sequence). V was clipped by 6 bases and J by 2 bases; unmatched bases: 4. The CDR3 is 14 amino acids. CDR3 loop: CASRDRPPYNEQFF. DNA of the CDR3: TGTGCCAGCAGGGACAGGCCACCCTACAATGAGCAGTTCTTC.

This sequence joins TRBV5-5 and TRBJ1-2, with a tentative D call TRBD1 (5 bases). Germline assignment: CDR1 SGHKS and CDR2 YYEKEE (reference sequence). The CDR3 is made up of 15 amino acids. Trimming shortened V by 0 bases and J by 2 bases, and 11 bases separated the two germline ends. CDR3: CASSLVPRENYGYTF. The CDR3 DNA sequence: TGTGCCAGCAGCTTGGTCCCCAGGGAAAACTATGGCTACACCTTC.

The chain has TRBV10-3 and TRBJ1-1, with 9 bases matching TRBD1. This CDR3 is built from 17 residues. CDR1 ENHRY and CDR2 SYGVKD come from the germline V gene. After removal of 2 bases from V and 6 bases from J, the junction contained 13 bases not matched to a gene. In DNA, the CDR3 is TGTGCCATCAGTGAGAAGACCCCGGGACAGGGTTTTCCTGAAGCTTTCTTT. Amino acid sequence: CAISEKTPGQGFPEAFF.

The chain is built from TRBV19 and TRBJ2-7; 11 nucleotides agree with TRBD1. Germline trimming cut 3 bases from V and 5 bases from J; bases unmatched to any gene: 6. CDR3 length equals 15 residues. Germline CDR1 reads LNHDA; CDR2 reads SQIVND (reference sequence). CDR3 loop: CASSMADRGLDEQYF. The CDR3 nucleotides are TGTGCCAGTAGTATGGCGGACAGGGGGCTCGACGAGCAGTACTTC.

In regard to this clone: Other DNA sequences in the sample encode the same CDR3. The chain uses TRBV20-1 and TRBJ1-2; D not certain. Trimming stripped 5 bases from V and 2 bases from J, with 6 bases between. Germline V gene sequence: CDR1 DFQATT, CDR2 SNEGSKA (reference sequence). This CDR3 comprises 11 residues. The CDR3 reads CSAPFNYGYTF. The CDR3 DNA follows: TGCAGTGCTCCGTTCAACTATGGCTACACCTTC.